The T cell receptor (beta chain) described here comes from a study of identical twins. Only healthy Caucasians were enrolled as donors. V lost 4 bases and J lost 7; bases outside the gene matches: 13. CDR1 is SGHKS, CDR2 YYEKEE, per germline (reference sequence). The CDR3 totals 15 residues. Regarding the study as a whole: These conclusions were based on statistical analysis (cross-sectional, not following the same donors).

There are a few counts of this clonotype. Antigen unknown. TCRdb used MiXCR to reprocess the 5' RACE reads, holding one entry per CDR3 protein. Of just over 500,000 distinct CDR3 sequences in the sample, about 20% are singletons; the top ten hold roughly 0.9%. This same sample was also part of a study on T cells expressing NK-cell markers.

This chain links TRBV5-5 with TRBJ1-2; 7 nucleotides agree with TRBD1. Sequencing input: CD4+ T cells sorted from blood. The sequence was obtained from a woman between 18 and 30 years old in good health. The CDR3: CASSQPLQGKGGYTF. DNA for the CDR3: TGTGCCAGCAGCCAACCATTACAGGGGAAGGGTGGCTACACCTTC.